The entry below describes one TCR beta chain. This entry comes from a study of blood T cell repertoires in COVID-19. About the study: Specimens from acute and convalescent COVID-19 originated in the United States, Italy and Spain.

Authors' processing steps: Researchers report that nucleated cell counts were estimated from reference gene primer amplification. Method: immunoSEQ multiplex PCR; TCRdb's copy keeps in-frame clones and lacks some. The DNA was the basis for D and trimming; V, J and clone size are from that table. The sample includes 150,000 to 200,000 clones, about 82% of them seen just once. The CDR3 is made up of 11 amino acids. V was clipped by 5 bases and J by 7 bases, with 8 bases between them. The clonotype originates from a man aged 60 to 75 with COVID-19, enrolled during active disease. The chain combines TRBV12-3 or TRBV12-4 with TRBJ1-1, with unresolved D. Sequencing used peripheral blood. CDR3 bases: TGTGCCAGCAGTCCGGGGTTTGAAGCTTTCTTT. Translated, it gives CASSPGFEAFF.